This TCR beta chain was captured in a study of Graves' ophthalmopathy and Graves' hyperthyroidism (dated by TCRdb to the late 2010s). Concerning the study at large: Peripheral blood was collected at initial diagnosis, before any treatment. Following sampling, methimazole starting at 30 mg daily was administered to hyperthyroidism patients, and high-dose intravenous methylprednisolone was administered to ophthalmopathy patients. To explore V-J signatures that distinguish ophthalmopathy from hyperthyroidism, a discovery set of 100 patients was enrolled, made up of 40 to 45 with ophthalmopathy and around 57 with stable hyperthyroidism. For independent validation, a separate cohort was made up of 18 hyperthyroidism patients plus 17 patients who later progressed from hyperthyroidism to ophthalmopathy. The study used TCR beta repertoire signatures to distinguish Graves' ophthalmopathy from Graves' hyperthyroidism and to predict progression to ophthalmopathy. In a handful of hyperthyroidism patients, the T-cell repertoire of thyroid tissue was compared with the T-cell repertoire of blood. The 75 to 100 discovery patients were randomly split 7:3 into training and test sets. In total, approximately 130 blood samples were TCR-sequenced: roughly 45 ophthalmopathy, around 75 hyperthyroidism and some 17 hyperthyroidism-to-ophthalmopathy patients.

Study-wide findings and limitations: In validation, the model predicted ophthalmopathy progression with 70.59% sensitivity and roughly 72% specificity; some 13 predicted patients were CT-confirmed with GO in a median of approximately six months. Most of the expanded thyroid clonotypes with a frequency above 0.001 were also detected in blood, and it was suggested that the thyroid immune response may be reflected by blood repertoires. No statistical method was used to set the sample size in advance, and the investigators knew which group each participant was assigned to. In cross-validation, the 13-signature model distinguished ophthalmopathy from stable hyperthyroidism with around 90% sensitivity and 81% to 82% specificity, while in the test set the corresponding values were around 79% and 71%.

Judged by its sample share, this clonotype qualifies as medium-sized (0.01 to 0.1%). Which antigen it targets is not known. Per-nucleotide qualities are absent, and no much larger clonotype sits a single base away. The ophthalmopathy patients had moderately to severely active disease, with a Clinical Activity Score of 3 or higher, a NOSPECS grade of 4 or higher, and a disease duration of less than 3 months. Patients were excluded if they had other autoimmune diseases, uncontrolled infections, pregnancy or lactation. Clinical symptoms, serum thyroxine, TRAb, thyroid ultrasound and orbital computed tomography were used for diagnosis. Ficoll-Paque density gradient centrifugation was used to isolate PBMCs from 8 to 10 ml of fresh peripheral blood. Total RNA was extracted using Trizol reagent, and RNA quality was checked on an Agilent 2100 Bioanalyzer. For repertoire sequencing, the TCR beta CDR3 regions were amplified from RNA transcripts. HTBI primers and the Qiagen OneStep RT-PCR kit were used in a first-round RT-PCR, which was followed by a second-round multiplex PCR, size selection and purification. Sequencing of the libraries was carried out on an Illumina HiSeq2000 in paired-end mode with 100 bp reads. The original methods were these. Reads were processed with SOAPnuke, discarding reads with adapters, uncalled bases, mean Phred below 15, or no exact constant-primer or identifier match. COPE v1.2.5 was used to merge high-quality paired reads. Each unique nucleotide sequence was treated as a clonotype, and MiTCR v1.1 was used to align the clonotypes to the IMGT TRB V, D and J references. The analysis was limited to V-J combinations with a frequency above 0.0001, which together covered 99.2% of repertoires. For each V-J combination, a TCR clonal expansion and chaos score was defined as the ratio of F50 clonal expansion to chaos observed in the TCRdist matrix. Welch's t-statistics and random forest were used to narrow the features down to approximately 13 V-J combinations, which were then fed into a naive Bayes classifier. The Morisita-Horn index was used to measure how similar the thyroid and blood repertoires were. In TCRdb, the public reads were trimmed at Q25 with fastp and aligned with MiXCR, with productive beta chains retained. Entries that share a CDR3 protein sequence are merged under the most common genes and DNA. These V and J calls derive from TCRdb rather than the authors' analysis. Recorded for this sample are over 12,000 distinct CDR3 sequences; approximately 49% of them occurred a single time. The ten largest make up about 47% of the sample.

The origin of this receptor is a woman aged 25-40 years with Graves' ophthalmopathy. Donor details come from another sample of the same person, matched by shared clones. Material: peripheral blood.

The CDR3 region: CASSVTQDREDGPQHF. Read as DNA, the sequence is TGTGCCAGCAGCGTAACCCAGGACAGGGAGGATGGACCCCAGCATTTT. The chain employs TRBV9 and TRBJ1-5; 8 bases in between match TRBD1. CDR1 and CDR2 (SGDLS, YYNGEE) derive from the germline V gene. The CDR3 numbers 16 residues from cysteine through phenylalanine. CDR3 DNA is the only sequence kept; it has 48 bases, read in frame from the first base. Trimming removed 1 base from V and 10 bases from J; the gene matches leave 13 bases unexplained. The CDR3, completed at both ends by the reference TRBV9 and TRBJ1-5 genes, gives the full variable domain DSGVTQTPKHLITATGQRVTLRCSPRSGDLSVYWYQQSLDQGLQFLIQYYNGEERAKGNILERFSAQQFPDLHSELNLSSLELGDSALYFCASSVTQDREDGPQHFGDGTRLSIL.